The 17 T cell receptor beta chains presented below share a single source sample, sequenced in a study of CD8 T cells in ankylosing spondylitis. TCRdb passed the 5' RACE reads through MiXCR, listing each CDR3 protein once. Of about 260,000 distinct CDR3 sequences in the sample, around 20% are singletons; the top ten hold around 7.8%. The sample was blood, either unsorted or a sorted T cell fraction (not recorded which). All receptors derive from a male donor with ankylosing spondylitis or in good health (not recorded which).

This CDR3 reads CASSLYSLAGTYEQYV. As DNA, the CDR3 is TGTGCCAGCAGTTTATACAGCCTAGCGGGTACCTACGAGCAGTACGTC. The chain has TRBV28 and TRBJ2-7, with 8 positions matching TRBD2. The germline V gene encodes CDR1 MDHEN and CDR2 SYDVKM. Trimming took 1 base from V and 2 from J; bases not matched to a gene: 7. The CDR3 consists of 16 residues.

This clonotype was detected a few times. The rearrangement uses TRBV20-1 and TRBJ2-1, with 9 bases matching TRBD2. The length of the CDR3 is 16 residues. The V and J ends lost 1 base and 8 bases, in that order; junction bases with no gene match: 12. Per germline, CDR1 DFQATT and CDR2 SNEGSKA (reference sequence). DNA for the CDR3: TGCAGTGCTAGAGGACTAAGCGGGAGGAAGGTTCATGAGCAGTTCTTC. Translating it yields CSARGLSGRKVHEQFF.

This clonotype was counted only a few times. A read error may produce the germline difference seen at one junction end. CDR3 DNA sequence: TGTGCCAGCTGCCAAGGGCAGGGCCCTTTCAATGAGCAGTTCTTC. It specifies CASCQGQGPFNEQFF. The V gene is TRBV3-1, the J gene TRBJ2-1; a weak D match, TRBD1 (5 bases). The CDR3 runs to 15 residues. Germline CDR1 LGHDT, CDR2 YNNKEL (reference sequence).

This chain uses TRBV29-1 with TRBJ2-3; 8 bases line up with TRBD1. Germline-derived CDR1 and CDR2 are SQVTM and ANQGSEA. CDR3 length: 16 amino acids. The trim removed 3 bases at V and 1 base at J, leaving 9 bases unmatched. CDR3 residues: CSVDDARGLRTDTQYF. CDR3 in DNA: TGCAGCGTTGATGACGCCAGGGGGCTGCGCACAGATACGCAGTATTTT.

The chain uses TRBV28 and TRBJ2-5; D perhaps matches TRBD2 (5 bases). The germline V gene has CDR1 MDHEN and CDR2 SYDVKM. This CDR3 contains 15 residues. The V and J ends lost 1 base and 2 bases respectively, with 11 bases between them. Here the CDR3 DNA reads TGTGCCAGCAGTTTATTCGGGGTTAGACAAGAGACCCAGTACTTC. As protein: CASSLFGVRQETQYF.

The chain joins TRBV18 to TRBJ2-7; D uncertain. The V end lost 5 bases, the J end lost 2 bases, and 7 bases lay between the germline ends. The germline gives CDR1 KGHSH, CDR2 LQKENI. The CDR3 has 12 residues. The CDR3 loop is CASSSSAYEQYV. The CDR3 region has the DNA TGTGCCAGCTCATCCTCAGCCTACGAGCAGTACGTC.

This chain connects TRBV28 to TRBJ2-1; 7 positions agree with TRBD1. J lost 0 bases, V lost 6 bases, and 8 bases had no gene match. This CDR3 contains 16 residues. Germline-derived CDR1 and CDR2 are MDHEN and SYDVKM. Here the CDR3 reads CASRGLGQSSYNEQFF. The CDR3 DNA reads TGTGCCAGCAGAGGGTTGGGACAGAGCTCCTACAATGAGCAGTTCTTC.

The CDR3 loop is CSARPGGTNSPLHF. The CDR3 bases are TGCAGTGCTAGACCGGGGGGGACGAATTCACCCCTCCACTTT. J is TRBJ1-6 and V is TRBV20-1; TRBD1 might be the D (5 bases). Deletions cut 2 bases from V and 7 bases from J, with 12 bases between. Per germline, CDR1 DFQATT and CDR2 SNEGSKA (reference sequence). CDR3 length: 14 residues.

This clonotype was observed many times. The chain carries TRBV5-6 and TRBJ2-2; D is possibly TRBD2 (5 bases). Germline loops: CDR1 SGHDT, CDR2 YYEEEE. V was pared by 1 base and J by 5 bases, with 12 bases between. The CDR3 is 15 residues long. CDR3 nucleotides: TGTGCCAGCAGCTTGCGGCCGACGGGGACCGGGGAGCTGTTTTTT. Protein sequence: CASSLRPTGTGELFF. Based on the CDR3 plus reference TRBV5-6 and TRBJ2-2, the full variable domain is DAGVTQSPTHLIKTRGQQVTLRCSPKSGHDTVSWYQQALGQGPQFIFQYYEEEERQRGNFPDRFSGHQFPNYSSELNVNALLLGDSALYLCASSLRPTGTGELFFGEGSRLTVL.

This sequence joins TRBV20-1 and TRBJ1-1; D is unclear. The CDR3 loop spans 15 amino acids. V dropped 3 bases and J dropped 3 bases, with 17 bases sitting between them. Germline V gives CDR1 DFQATT, CDR2 SNEGSKA (reference sequence). CDR3 residues: CSASPPGRVDTEAFF. The CDR3 nucleotides read TGCAGTGCTAGTCCCCCAGGTAGGGTTGACACTGAAGCTTTCTTT.

This clonotype was seen a few times. This chain joins TRBV20-1 and TRBJ2-1; D gene unclear. The CDR3 is 12 residues long. The V end lost 1 base, the J end lost 10 bases, and 11 bases lay between the germline ends. Germline CDR1 reads DFQATT; CDR2 reads SNEGSKA (reference sequence). This CDR3 reads CSARAETEEQFF. The CDR3 region has the DNA TGCAGTGCTAGAGCCGAGACTGAGGAGCAGTTCTTC.

This clonotype appeared a few times. The chain recombines TRBV28 with TRBJ2-3; the D gene is possibly TRBD2 (5 bases). Trimming took 8 bases from V and 0 from J, leaving 9 bases between them. The CDR3 contains 13 residues. Looked up from germline, CDR1 is MDHEN and CDR2 is SYDVKM. DNA of the CDR3: TGTGCCAGCTTCGCGGGTAGCACAGATACGCAGTATTTT. It codes for CASFAGSTDTQYF.

The chain has TRBV12-3 or TRBV12-4 and TRBJ1-3, with D unclear. This CDR3 has 15 residues. V shed 2 bases and J shed 0 bases, with 8 bases lying between them. For the CDR3, the DNA is TGTGCCAGCAGTTTACTGGGCCGCTCTGGAAACACCATATATTTT. Its translation is CASSLLGRSGNTIYF.

The chain combines TRBV12-3 or TRBV12-4 with TRBJ2-1, with 8 bases fitting TRBD2. The CDR3 covers 16 residues. After removal of 1 base from V and 5 bases from J, the junction contained 7 bases not matched to a gene. The DNA for the CDR3 is TGTGCCAGCAGTTTAGGATCTAGCGGGTTAAACAATGAGCAGTTCTTC. This translates into CASSLGSSGLNNEQFF.

The chain employs TRBV5-1 and TRBJ2-2; 8 bases agree with TRBD1. Unmatched junction bases numbered 4, after V lost 5 bases and J lost 4 bases. The V gene's germline CDR1 is SGHRS and CDR2 YFSETQ. The CDR3 length is 14 residues. The CDR3 loop reads CASRGQEITGELFF. The CDR3 nucleotides read TGCGCCAGCAGGGGACAGGAGATCACCGGGGAGCTGTTTTTT.

The chain uses TRBV18 and TRBJ1-2, with 7 bases that match TRBD1. This CDR3 is 15 amino acids long. Germline values: CDR1 KGHSH, CDR2 LQKENI. The V gene end was trimmed by 2 bases and the J gene end by 7 bases; junction bases not matched to a gene: 10. The CDR3 nucleotides read TGTGCCAGCTCACCATTAGACAGGGCGTTAGGTGGCTACACCTTC. This gives the protein CASSPLDRALGGYTF.

V gene TRBV20-1 combines with J gene TRBJ2-1; 15 nucleotides line up with TRBD2. Losses at the gene ends were 6 bases for V and 0 bases for J; bases not matched to a gene: 15. This CDR3 spans 20 amino acids. Germline values: CDR1 DFQATT, CDR2 SNEGSKA (reference sequence). CDR3 protein: CSASAGVGLAGGSSYNEQFF. The CDR3 DNA sequence: TGCAGTGCGTCAGCGGGGGTGGGACTAGCGGGAGGAAGCTCCTACAATGAGCAGTTCTTC.